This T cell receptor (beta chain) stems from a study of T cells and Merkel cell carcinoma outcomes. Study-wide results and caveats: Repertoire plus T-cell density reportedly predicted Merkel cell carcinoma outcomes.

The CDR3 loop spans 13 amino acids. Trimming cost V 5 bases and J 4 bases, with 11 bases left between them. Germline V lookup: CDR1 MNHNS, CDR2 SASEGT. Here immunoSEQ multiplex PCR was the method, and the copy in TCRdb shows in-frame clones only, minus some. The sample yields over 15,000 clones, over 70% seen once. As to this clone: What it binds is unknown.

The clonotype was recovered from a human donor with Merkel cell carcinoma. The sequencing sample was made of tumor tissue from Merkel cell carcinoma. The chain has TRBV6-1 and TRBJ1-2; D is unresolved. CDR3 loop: CASSQTVAYGYTF. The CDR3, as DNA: TGTGCCAGCAGTCAGACGGTTGCCTATGGCTACACCTTC.